A single sample is the source of the 17 T cell receptor beta chains below, sequenced in a study of cytomegalovirus exposure and HLA in healthy donors. The protocol was immunoSEQ multiplex PCR, while the TCRdb copy is restricted to in-frame clones and leaves out a portion. The profile shows tens of thousands of clones, around 95% of them singletons. Sequencing used PBMCs. All receptors come from a man younger than 35 in good health and CMV-seronegative.

The rearrangement uses TRBV6-1 and TRBJ1-1, with no clear D. V was cut by 1 base and J by 11 bases, with 11 bases left in between. Germline CDR1 is MNHNS and CDR2 is SASEGT. This CDR3 is built from 12 residues. The CDR3 region is CASSEGPGSAFF. The CDR3 bases are TGTGCCAGCAGTGAAGGACCGGGGAGTGCTTTCTTT.

This chain uses TRBV21-1 with TRBJ1-1; the D segment call TRBD1 is taken from the table without a DNA check. TRBV21-1 is a recognized pseudogene. The CDR3 is made up of 18 amino acids. Here the CDR3 DNA reads TGTGCCAGCAGCGCTACAGGGATGCCATTTGTGTTGAACACTGAAGCTTTCTTT. It yields the protein CASSATGMPFVLNTEAFF.

The rearrangement uses TRBV9 and TRBJ2-5; 15 bases fit TRBD2. Germline V lookup: CDR1 SGDLS, CDR2 YYNGEE. V shed 7 bases and J 5 bases; nucleotides not matched to a gene: 3. The CDR3 length is 14 residues. CDR3 DNA: TGTGCCAGCGGAGGGACTAGCGGGAGGGAGACCCAGTACTTC. It translates to CASGGTSGRETQYF.

This clone was detected once. The chain carries TRBV11-2 and TRBJ2-2; the match to TRBD1 covers 7 bases. Trimming removed 5 bases from V and 7 bases from J; junction bases left unmatched: 4. The germline V gene encodes CDR1 SGHAT and CDR2 FQNNGV. The CDR3 is 13 amino acids. As DNA, the CDR3 is TGTGCCAGCAGCGTCTACAGGGGCGGGGAGCTGTTTTTT. Its translation: CASSVYRGGELFF.

The chain combines TRBV6-6 with TRBJ1-2; D possibly corresponds to TRBD1 (5 bases). The CDR3 length is 12 residues. Germline V gene lookup returns CDR1 MNHNY and CDR2 SVGAGI (reference sequence). The ends were cut back, 6 bases at V and 5 bases at J, with 10 bases in the middle. DNA for the CDR3: TGTGCCAGCAGCTCGGGGGGATATGGCTACACCTTC. It codes for CASSSGGYGYTF.

This chain links TRBV18 with TRBJ1-3; the D gene is possibly TRBD1 (5 bases). V dropped 3 bases and J dropped 0 bases, with 9 bases sitting between them. The CDR3 contains 15 residues. The germline V gene encodes CDR1 KGHSH and CDR2 LQKENI. In DNA, the CDR3 is TGTGCCAGCTCACCCTTACAGGTCTCTGGAAACACCATATATTTT. It codes for CASSPLQVSGNTIYF. The entire variable domain, with the rest obtained from reference TRBV18 and TRBJ1-3, is as follows: NAGVMQNPRHLVRRRGQEARLRCSPMKGHSHVYWYRQLPEEGLKFMVYLQKENIIDESGMPKERFSAEFPKEGPSILRIQQVVRGDSAAYFCASSPLQVSGNTIYFGEGSWLTVV.

This chain connects TRBV11-1 to TRBJ2-6; 9 nucleotides agree with TRBD1. Germline trimming cut 5 bases from V and 13 bases from J; bases unmatched to any gene: 12. From germline, CDR1 is SGHAT and CDR2 FQDESV (reference sequence). The CDR3 has 15 residues. The CDR3 DNA is TGTGCCAGCAGCCAAAGCCGGGACAGGGACAGTGTCCTGACTTTC. Protein product: CASSQSRDRDSVLTF.

The chain carries TRBV5-6 and TRBJ1-4; a possible D gene is TRBD1 (6 bases). CDR3 length: 15 residues. CDR1 SGHDT and CDR2 YYEEEE come from the germline V gene. Trimming cost V 1 base and J 4 bases, with 11 bases left between them. This chain's CDR3 is CASSLWTDHNEKLFF. CDR3 coding DNA: TGTGCCAGCAGCTTGTGGACAGACCATAATGAAAAACTGTTTTTT. Together with reference TRBV5-6 and TRBJ1-4, the CDR3 gives the full variable domain: DAGVTQSPTHLIKTRGQQVTLRCSPKSGHDTVSWYQQALGQGPQFIFQYYEEEERQRGNFPDRFSGHQFPNYSSELNVNALLLGDSALYLCASSLWTDHNEKLFFGSGTQLSVL.

V gene TRBV19 combines with J gene TRBJ1-2; the match to TRBD1 covers 12 bases. Germline CDR1 reads LNHDA; CDR2 reads SQIVND (reference sequence). The CDR3 contains 14 residues. The J segment lost 4 bases and the V segment lost 4 bases, leaving 1 base of the junction unmatched. The CDR3 nucleotides are TGTGCCAGTAGTACGGGACAGGGGGCCTATGGCTACACCTTC. Translating gives CASSTGQGAYGYTF.

This chain connects TRBV30 to TRBJ1-1; weak D call: TRBD1 (5 bases). V lost 0 bases to trimming and J lost 6 bases, with 11 bases between them. The CDR3 sequence is 13 residues long. Germline V gene data show CDR1 as GTSNPN and CDR2 as SVGIG (reference sequence). CDR3 bases: TGTGCCTGGAGTGTAGGGGATTTTGCTGAAGCTTTCTTT. Encoded protein: CAWSVGDFAEAFF.

The V call is TRBV7-3, the J call TRBJ1-6; 7 bases fit TRBD1. Germline trimming cut 5 bases from V and 8 bases from J; bases unmatched to any gene: 9. The CDR3 spans 15 residues. Germline V gives CDR1 SGHTA, CDR2 FQGTGA. The CDR3 protein is CASSPEGTVDSPLHF. In DNA form, the CDR3 reads TGTGCCAGCAGCCCGGAGGGGACAGTAGATTCACCCCTCCACTTT.

This clone was recorded a few times. The rearrangement links TRBV6-5 to TRBJ1-1; D ambiguous. CDR3 length equals 13 residues. Deletions cut 0 bases from V and 3 bases from J, with 5 bases between. Germline values: CDR1 MNHEY, CDR2 SVGAGI. In DNA, the CDR3 is TGTGCCAGCAGTTACTCGAGTGACACTGAAGCTTTCTTT. It specifies CASSYSSDTEAFF.

V usage is TRBV6-1 and J usage is TRBJ1-2, with 8 bases that match TRBD1. The CDR3 consists of 15 residues. V lost 1 base to trimming and J lost 5 bases; unmatched junction nucleotides: 6. Germline-derived CDR1 and CDR2 are MNHNS and SASEGT. The CDR3 loop reads CASSEEPGGAYGYTF. The CDR3 nucleotides read TGTGCCAGCAGTGAAGAGCCAGGGGGCGCTTATGGCTACACCTTC.

This chain connects TRBV19 to TRBJ2-3; D may be TRBD1 (5 bases). V lost 5 bases, J lost 5 bases, and 11 bases lay in between. From germline, CDR1 is LNHDA and CDR2 SQIVND (reference sequence). This CDR3 spans 13 amino acids. CDR3 nucleotide sequence: TGTGCCAGTAGTTCCCAGGGTTTAGATACGCAGTATTTT. This translates into CASSSQGLDTQYF.

J is TRBJ2-7 and V is TRBV7-2; 11 nucleotides match TRBD1. The J segment lost 1 base and the V segment lost 5 bases, leaving 4 bases of the junction unmatched. CDR3 length: 15 residues. Germline V gene sequence: CDR1 SGHTA, CDR2 FQGNSA. CDR3 DNA sequence: TGTGCCAGCAGCCCAGGGACAGGGGGATCCTACGAGCAGTACTTC. Its translation is CASSPGTGGSYEQYF.

CDR3 nucleotides: TGTGCCAGCTCGACAGGGTTGGCACGGAGATATGGCTACACCTTC. Protein product: CASSTGLARRYGYTF. The rearrangement uses TRBV6-6 and TRBJ1-2; TRBD1 matches 7 bases. V lost 8 bases and J lost 5; bases outside the gene matches: 14. CDR3 size: 15 residues. The V gene's germline CDR1 is MNHNY and CDR2 SVGAGI (reference sequence).

The gene calls are TRBV19 and TRBJ1-1, with 7 bases fitting TRBD1. With 10 bases clipped from V and 8 bases from J, the junction kept 10 bases outside the gene matches. Per germline, CDR1 LNHDA and CDR2 SQIVND (reference sequence). The CDR3 length is 12 residues. CDR3 sequence (DNA): TGTGCCACCGCGACAGGGCCCGAAGAAGCTTTCTTT. This gives the protein CATATGPEEAFF.